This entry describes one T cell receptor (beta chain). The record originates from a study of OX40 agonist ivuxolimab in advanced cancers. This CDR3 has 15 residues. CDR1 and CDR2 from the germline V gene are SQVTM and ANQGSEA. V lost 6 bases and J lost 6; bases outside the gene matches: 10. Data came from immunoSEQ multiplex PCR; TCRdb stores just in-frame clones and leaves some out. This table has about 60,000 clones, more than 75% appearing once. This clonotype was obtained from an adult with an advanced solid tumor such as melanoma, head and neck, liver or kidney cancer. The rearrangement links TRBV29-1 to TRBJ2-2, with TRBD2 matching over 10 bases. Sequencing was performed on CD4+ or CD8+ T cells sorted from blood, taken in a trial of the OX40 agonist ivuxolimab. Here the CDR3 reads CSVLSGGARAGELFF. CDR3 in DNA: TGCAGCGTCCTCAGCGGGGGGGCGCGCGCCGGGGAGCTGTTTTTT.